Given below is one T cell receptor (beta chain) in context. The source of the sample is a study of blood T cell repertoires in COVID-19. Study details: Nucleic acid was either cDNA or gDNA, and it came from T cells, B-cell-depleted T cells, or PBMCs.

TCRdb's table, derived via immunoSEQ multiplex PCR, lists solely in-frame clones and lacks some. The profile shows a few hundred thousand clones, roughly nine tenths of them singletons. Germline lookup yields CDR1 SGDLS and CDR2 YYNGEE. The CDR3 consists of 16 residues. Trimming at V came to 4 bases and at J to 8 bases, leaving 9 bases not matched to a gene. The recovered donors of Cohort 3 showed two negative PCRs, clearance, or symptom resolution. The sample taken for sequencing was PBMCs or T cells enriched from blood (not recorded which). The chain links TRBV9 to TRBJ2-1; TRBD2 aligns across 13 bases. The clonotype was recovered from a woman younger than 45 who had recovered from COVID-19. CDR3 sequence reads: CASSSRLAGGVDEQFF. Here the CDR3 DNA reads TGTGCCAGCAGCTCCCGACTAGCGGGAGGTGTGGATGAGCAGTTCTTC.